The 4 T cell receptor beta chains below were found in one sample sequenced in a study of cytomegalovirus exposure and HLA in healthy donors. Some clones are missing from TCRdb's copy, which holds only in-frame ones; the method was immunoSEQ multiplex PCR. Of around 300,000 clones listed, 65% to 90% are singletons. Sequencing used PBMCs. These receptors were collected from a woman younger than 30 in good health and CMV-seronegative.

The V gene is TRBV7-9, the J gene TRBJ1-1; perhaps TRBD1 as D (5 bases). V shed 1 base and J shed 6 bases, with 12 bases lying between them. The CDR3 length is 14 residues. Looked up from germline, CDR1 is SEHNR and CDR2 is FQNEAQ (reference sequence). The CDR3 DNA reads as TGTGCCAGCAGCTTAGGACGGGGGTCCGCTGAAGCTTTCTTT. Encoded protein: CASSLGRGSAEAFF. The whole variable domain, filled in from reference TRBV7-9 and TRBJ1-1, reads DTGVSQNPRHKITKRGQNVTFRCDPISEHNRLYWYRQTLGQGPEFLTYFQNEAQLEKSRLLSDRFSAERPKGSFSTLEIQRTEQGDSAMYLCASSLGRGSAEAFFGQGTRLTVV.

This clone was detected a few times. The chain's CDR3 is CASSLDNPNYGYTF. In nucleotides, the CDR3 is TGCGCCAGCAGCTTGGACAACCCCAACTATGGCTACACCTTC. The chain couples TRBV5-1 to TRBJ1-2; no reliable D call. CDR3 length: 14 residues. Germline V gives CDR1 SGHRS, CDR2 YFSETQ. Deletions cut 0 bases from V and 2 bases from J, with 8 bases between.

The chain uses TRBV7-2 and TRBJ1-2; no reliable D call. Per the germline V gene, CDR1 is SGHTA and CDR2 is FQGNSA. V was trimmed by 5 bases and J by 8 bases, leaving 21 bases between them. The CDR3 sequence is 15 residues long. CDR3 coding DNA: TGTGCCAGCAGCCCAGACGGCACACTGAGCGGGGGCTACACCTTC. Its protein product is CASSPDGTLSGGYTF. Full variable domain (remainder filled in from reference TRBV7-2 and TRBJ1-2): GAGVSQSPSNKVTEKGKDVELRCDPISGHTALYWYRQSLGQGLEFLIYFQGNSAPDKSGLPSDRFSAERTGGSVSTLTIQRTQQEDSAVYLCASSPDGTLSGGYTFGSGTRLTVV.

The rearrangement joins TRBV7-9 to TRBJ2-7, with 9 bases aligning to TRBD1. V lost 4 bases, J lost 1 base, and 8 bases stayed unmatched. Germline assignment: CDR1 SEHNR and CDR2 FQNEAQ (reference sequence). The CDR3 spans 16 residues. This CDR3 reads CASSSYPGQGSYEQYF. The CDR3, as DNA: TGTGCCAGCAGCTCGTATCCGGGACAGGGATCCTACGAGCAGTACTTC.